The 8 T cell receptor beta chains in this list originate from one sample, sequenced in a study of blood T cells in healthy people across ages. It was with a sample-barcoded 5' primer and a J-beta primer mix that a second PCR of roughly 7 to 12 cycles was run. Via MiXCR, TCRdb re-called the 5' RACE reads, giving one row per CDR3 protein. The sample holds about 840,000 distinct CDR3 sequences; 25% to 35% are singletons and the top ten take 9.5% to 13%. Separately, the same data were catalogued under a study of T cells of mothers and their children.

Material: blood. The receptors here all came from a woman aged 40 to 50 in good health.

The chain uses TRBV4-3 and TRBJ1-2, with D possibly matching TRBD1 (5 bases). This CDR3 is built from 16 residues. Germline CDR1 LGHNA, CDR2 YSLEER. V lost 0 bases to trimming and J lost 5 bases, with 16 bases between them. This chain's CDR3 is CASSQDSAGSDYGYTF. In DNA, the CDR3 is TGCGCCAGCAGCCAAGATAGCGCAGGGTCAGATTATGGCTACACCTTC.

V is TRBV13 and J is TRBJ2-5, with D possibly matching TRBD1 (5 bases). Between the trimmed V and J ends, which lost 5 bases and 6 bases, there was a span of 19 bases. The CDR3 is made up of 15 amino acids. Germline V gene sequence: CDR1 PRHDT, CDR2 FYEKMQ (reference sequence). This CDR3 reads CASSPQGVVAKTQYF. CDR3 DNA sequence: TGTGCCAGCAGCCCCCAAGGGGTGGTGGCGAAGACCCAGTACTTC.

The chain is built from TRBV15 and TRBJ1-2; D may be TRBD1 (5 bases). Germline V CDR1 and CDR2: LNHNV, YYDKDF (reference sequence). The CDR3 contains 14 residues. Trimming took 5 bases from V and 4 from J, leaving 14 bases between them. The CDR3 region is CATSGSGLGYGYTF. CDR3 bases: TGTGCCACCAGCGGTTCAGGGTTAGGCTATGGCTACACCTTC.

This clonotype occurred many times. The CDR3 loop reads CASSQGPYNEQFF. As DNA, the CDR3 is TGTGCCAGCAGCCAAGGCCCATACAATGAGCAGTTCTTC. V is TRBV3-1 and J is TRBJ2-1; D call uncertain. This CDR3 spans 13 amino acids. Germline V gives CDR1 LGHDT, CDR2 YNNKEL (reference sequence). V was pared by 1 base and J by 4 bases, with 5 bases between.

V and J are TRBV15 and TRBJ2-2; D uncertain. Germline CDR1 LNHNV, CDR2 YYDKDF (reference sequence). V was shortened by 4 bases and J by 6 bases, with 3 bases between the two germline ends. This CDR3 spans 11 amino acids. CDR3 amino acids: CATSNAGELFF. CDR3 coding DNA: TGTGCCACCAGCAACGCCGGGGAGCTGTTTTTT.

The CDR3, as DNA: TGTGCCAGCAGCGCTCGACCAGGGGGCAACGCAGATACGCAGTATTTT. This sequence encodes CASSARPGGNADTQYF. This chain connects TRBV7-2 to TRBJ2-3, with TRBD1 matching 8 bases. Trimming at V came to 5 bases and at J to 4 bases, leaving 11 bases not matched to a gene. Per the germline V gene, CDR1 is SGHTA and CDR2 is FQGNSA. The CDR3 length is 16 residues. Full variable domain (outside the CDR3, taken from reference TRBV7-2 and TRBJ2-3): GAGVSQSPSNKVTEKGKDVELRCDPISGHTALYWYRQSLGQGLEFLIYFQGNSAPDKSGLPSDRFSAERTGGSVSTLTIQRTQQEDSAVYLCASSARPGGNADTQYFGPGTRLTVL.

The chain combines TRBV3-1 with TRBJ2-3; 8 positions match TRBD2. The germline CDR1 and CDR2 sequences are LGHDT and YNNKEL (reference sequence). J lost 1 base, V lost 4 bases, and 7 bases had no gene match. The CDR3 extends over 16 amino acids. The CDR3 bases are TGTGCCAGCAGCCGAACCGGGGGGGCCCGCACAGATACGCAGTATTTT. Translating it yields CASSRTGGARTDTQYF.

This clonotype was counted many times. The V and J genes are TRBV5-1 and TRBJ1-2; a possible D gene is TRBD1 (5 bases). Deletions cut 2 bases from V and 6 bases from J, with 11 bases between. The CDR3 contains 13 residues. Germline V CDR1 and CDR2: SGHRS, YFSETQ. The CDR3 DNA sequence: TGCGCCAGCAGCTTTACGCAGGGTGATGGCTACACCTTC. This sequence encodes CASSFTQGDGYTF.